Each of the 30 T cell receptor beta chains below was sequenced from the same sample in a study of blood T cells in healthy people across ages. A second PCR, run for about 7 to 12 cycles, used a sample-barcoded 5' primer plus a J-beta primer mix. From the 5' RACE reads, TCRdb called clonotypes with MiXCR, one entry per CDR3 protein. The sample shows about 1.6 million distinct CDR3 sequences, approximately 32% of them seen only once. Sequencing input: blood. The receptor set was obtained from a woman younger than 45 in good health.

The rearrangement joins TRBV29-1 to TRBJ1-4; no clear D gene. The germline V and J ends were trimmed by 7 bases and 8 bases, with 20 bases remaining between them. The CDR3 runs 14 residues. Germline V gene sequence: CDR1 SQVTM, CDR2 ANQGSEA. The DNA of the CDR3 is TGCAGCGCGATTGAGGGTCCTCAGCCGGAAAAACTGTTTTTT. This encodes CSAIEGPQPEKLFF.

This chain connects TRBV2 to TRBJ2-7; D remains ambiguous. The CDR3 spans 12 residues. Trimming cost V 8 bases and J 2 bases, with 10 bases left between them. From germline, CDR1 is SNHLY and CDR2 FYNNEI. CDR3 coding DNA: TGTGCCAGCGGAGTTCTAGCCTACGAGCAGTACTTC. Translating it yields CASGVLAYEQYF.

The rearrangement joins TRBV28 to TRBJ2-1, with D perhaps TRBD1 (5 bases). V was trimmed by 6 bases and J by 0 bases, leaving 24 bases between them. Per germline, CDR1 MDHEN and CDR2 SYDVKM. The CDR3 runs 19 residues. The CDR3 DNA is TGTGCCAGCAGCACCGAACTATGGATAGGGGCGAGCTCCTACAATGAGCAGTTCTTC. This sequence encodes CASSTELWIGASSYNEQFF.

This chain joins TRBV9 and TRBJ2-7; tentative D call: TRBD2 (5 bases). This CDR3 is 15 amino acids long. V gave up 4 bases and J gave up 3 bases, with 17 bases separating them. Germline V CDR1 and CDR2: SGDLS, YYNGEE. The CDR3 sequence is CASSSRPGGSYEQYF. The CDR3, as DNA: TGTGCCAGCAGCTCTCGGCCAGGAGGAAGCTACGAGCAGTACTTC.

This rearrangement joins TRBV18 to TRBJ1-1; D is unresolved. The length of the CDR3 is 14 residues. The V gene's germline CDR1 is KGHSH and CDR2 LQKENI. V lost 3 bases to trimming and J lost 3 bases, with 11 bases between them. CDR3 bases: TGTGCCAGCTCACCCAGTCAGATAGACACTGAAGCTTTCTTT. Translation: CASSPSQIDTEAFF.

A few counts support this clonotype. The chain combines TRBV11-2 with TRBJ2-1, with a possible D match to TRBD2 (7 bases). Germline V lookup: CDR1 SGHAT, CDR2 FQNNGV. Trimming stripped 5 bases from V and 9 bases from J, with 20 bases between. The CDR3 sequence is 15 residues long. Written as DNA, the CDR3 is TGTGCCAGCAGCATTGGACTAGGGGGGGGGAGTGAGCAGTTCTTC. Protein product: CASSIGLGGGSEQFF.

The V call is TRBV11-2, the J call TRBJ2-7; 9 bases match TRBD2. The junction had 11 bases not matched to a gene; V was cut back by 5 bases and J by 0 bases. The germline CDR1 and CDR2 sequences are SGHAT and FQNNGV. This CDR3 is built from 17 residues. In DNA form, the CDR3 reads TGTGCCAGCAGCCCCACAACGGCTAGCGGGAACTCCTACGAGCAGTACTTC. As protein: CASSPTTASGNSYEQYF.

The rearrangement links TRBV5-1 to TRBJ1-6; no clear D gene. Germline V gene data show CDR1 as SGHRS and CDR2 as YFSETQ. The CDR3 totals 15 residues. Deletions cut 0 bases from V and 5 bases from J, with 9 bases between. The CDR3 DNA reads TGCGCCAGCAGCTTGGCCGGAAAAAATAATTCACCCCTCCACTTT. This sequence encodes CASSLAGKNNSPLHF.

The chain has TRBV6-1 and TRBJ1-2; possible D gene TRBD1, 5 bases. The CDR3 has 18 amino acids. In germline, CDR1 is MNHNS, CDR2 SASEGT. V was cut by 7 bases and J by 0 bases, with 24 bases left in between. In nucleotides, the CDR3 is TGTGCCAGCATCGACAGAGCCGTTAGCGTAAATACTAACTATGGCTACACCTTC. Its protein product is CASIDRAVSVNTNYGYTF.

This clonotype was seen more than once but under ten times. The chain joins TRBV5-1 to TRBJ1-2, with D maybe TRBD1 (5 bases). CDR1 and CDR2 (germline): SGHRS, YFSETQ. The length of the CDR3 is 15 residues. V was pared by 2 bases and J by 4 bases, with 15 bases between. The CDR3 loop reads CASSLGTDIFYGYTF. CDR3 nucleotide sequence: TGCGCCAGCAGCTTAGGGACCGATATCTTCTATGGCTACACCTTC.

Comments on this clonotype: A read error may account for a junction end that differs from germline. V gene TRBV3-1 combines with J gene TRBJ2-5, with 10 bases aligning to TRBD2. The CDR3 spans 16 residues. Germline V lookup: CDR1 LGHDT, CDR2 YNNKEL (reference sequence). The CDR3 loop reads CASSHLAGGRQETQYF. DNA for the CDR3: TGTGCCAGCAGCCATTTAGCGGGGGGAAGACAAGAGACTCAGTACTTC.

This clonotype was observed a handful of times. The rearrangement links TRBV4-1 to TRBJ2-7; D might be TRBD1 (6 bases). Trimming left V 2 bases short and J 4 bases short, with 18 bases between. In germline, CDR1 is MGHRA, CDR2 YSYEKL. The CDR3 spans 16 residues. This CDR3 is CASSQSSQGTAYEQYF. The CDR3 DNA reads TGCGCCAGCAGCCAATCTTCACAGGGCACCGCGTACGAGCAGTACTTC.

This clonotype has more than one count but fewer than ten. CDR3: CSAPPAPWVNNEQFF. CDR3 in DNA: TGCAGTGCCCCACCGGCGCCCTGGGTTAACAATGAGCAGTTCTTC. The chain combines TRBV20-1 with TRBJ2-1; D is undetermined. CDR1 is DFQATT, CDR2 SNEGSKA, per germline (reference sequence). With 6 bases removed from V and 5 bases from J, the gap between germline ends came to 20 bases. The CDR3 extends over 15 amino acids.

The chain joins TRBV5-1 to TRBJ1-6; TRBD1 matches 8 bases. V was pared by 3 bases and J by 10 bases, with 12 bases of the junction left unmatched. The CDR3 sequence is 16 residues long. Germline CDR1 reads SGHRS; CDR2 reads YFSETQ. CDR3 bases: TGCGCCAGCAGCTCGGTGGACAGGGCTGGACGCTCACCCCTCCACTTT. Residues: CASSSVDRAGRSPLHF. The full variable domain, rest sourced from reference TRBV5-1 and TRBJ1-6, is KAGVTQTPRYLIKTRGQQVTLSCSPISGHRSVSWYQQTPGQGLQFLFEYFSETQRNKGNFPGRFSGRQFSNSRSEMNVSTLELGDSALYLCASSSVDRAGRSPLHFGNGTRLTVT.

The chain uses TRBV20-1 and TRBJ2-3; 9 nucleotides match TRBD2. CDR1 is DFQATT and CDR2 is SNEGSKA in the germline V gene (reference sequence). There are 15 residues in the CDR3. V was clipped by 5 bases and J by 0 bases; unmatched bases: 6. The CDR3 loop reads CSAYQTSGSTDTQYF. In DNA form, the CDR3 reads TGCAGTGCTTATCAGACTAGCGGAAGCACAGATACGCAGTATTTT.

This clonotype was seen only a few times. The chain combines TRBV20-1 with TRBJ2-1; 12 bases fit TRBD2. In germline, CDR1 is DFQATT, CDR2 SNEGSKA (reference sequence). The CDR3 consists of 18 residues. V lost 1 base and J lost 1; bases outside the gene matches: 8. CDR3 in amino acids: CSARGGTSGLVSYNEQFF. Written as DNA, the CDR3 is TGCAGTGCTAGAGGGGGGACTAGCGGGTTAGTATCCTACAATGAGCAGTTCTTC.

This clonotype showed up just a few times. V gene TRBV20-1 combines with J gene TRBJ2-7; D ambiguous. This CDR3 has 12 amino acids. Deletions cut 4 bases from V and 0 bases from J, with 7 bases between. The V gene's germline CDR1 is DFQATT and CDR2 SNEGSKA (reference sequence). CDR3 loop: CSATFNSYEQYF. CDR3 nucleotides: TGCAGTGCTACTTTCAACTCCTACGAGCAGTACTTC.

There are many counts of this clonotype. CDR3 loop: CASSLGEVYGYTF. The CDR3 DNA follows: TGTGCCAGCAGCTTAGGGGAGGTCTATGGCTACACCTTC. The chain is built from TRBV11-2 and TRBJ1-2; no definite D call. The CDR3 is 13 residues long. V was clipped by 1 base and J by 4 bases, with 7 bases between them. Germline lookup yields CDR1 SGHAT and CDR2 FQNNGV. The whole variable domain, filled in from reference TRBV11-2 and TRBJ1-2, reads EAGVAQSPRYKIIEKRQSVAFWCNPISGHATLYWYQQILGQGPKLLIQFQNNGVVDDSQLPKDRFSAERLKGVDSTLKIQPAKLEDSAVYLCASSLGEVYGYTFGSGTRLTVV.

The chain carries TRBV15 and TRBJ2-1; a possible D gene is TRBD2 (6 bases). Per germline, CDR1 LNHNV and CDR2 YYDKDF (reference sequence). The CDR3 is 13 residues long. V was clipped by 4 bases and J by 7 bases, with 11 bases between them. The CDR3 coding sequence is TGTGCCACCAGCAAGCCCGGGGGAAATGAGCAGTTCTTC. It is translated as CATSKPGGNEQFF.

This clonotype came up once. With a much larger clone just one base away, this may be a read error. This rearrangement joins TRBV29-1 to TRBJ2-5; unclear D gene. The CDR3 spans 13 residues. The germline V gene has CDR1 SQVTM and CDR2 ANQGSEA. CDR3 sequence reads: CSVVVGSKEAQYF. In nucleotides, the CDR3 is TGCAGCGTCGTTGTGGGGTCCAAAGAGGCCCAGTACTTC.

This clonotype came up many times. The CDR3 here is CASSYSMGYEQYF. CDR3 nucleotides: TGTGCCAGCAGTTACAGTATGGGTTACGAGCAGTACTTC. V and J are TRBV27 and TRBJ2-7, with unresolved D. The germline CDR1 and CDR2 sequences are MNHEY and SMNVEV (reference sequence). This CDR3 region has 13 residues. The ends were cut back, 4 bases at V and 4 bases at J, with 11 bases in the middle.

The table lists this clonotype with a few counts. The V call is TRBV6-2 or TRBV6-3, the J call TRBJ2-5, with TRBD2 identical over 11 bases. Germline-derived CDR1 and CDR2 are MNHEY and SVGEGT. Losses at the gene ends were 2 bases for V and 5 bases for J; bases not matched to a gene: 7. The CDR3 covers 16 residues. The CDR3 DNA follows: TGTGCCAGCAGTTACCCGGGACTAGCGGAAAGGGAGACCCAGTACTTC. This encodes CASSYPGLAERETQYF.

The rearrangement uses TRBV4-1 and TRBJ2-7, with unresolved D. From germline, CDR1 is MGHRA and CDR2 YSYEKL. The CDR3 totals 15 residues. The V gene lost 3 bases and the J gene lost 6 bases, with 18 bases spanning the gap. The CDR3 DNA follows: TGCGCCAGCAGCCACCTTTGGGGATCTACTACCGAGCAGTACTTC. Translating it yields CASSHLWGSTTEQYF.

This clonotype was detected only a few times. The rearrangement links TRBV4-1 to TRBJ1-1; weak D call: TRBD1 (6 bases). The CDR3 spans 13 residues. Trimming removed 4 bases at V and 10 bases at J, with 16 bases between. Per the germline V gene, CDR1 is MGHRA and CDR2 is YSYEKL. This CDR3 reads CASSRGYREVAFF. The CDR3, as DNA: TGCGCCAGCAGCCGAGGTTACAGGGAGGTAGCTTTCTTT.

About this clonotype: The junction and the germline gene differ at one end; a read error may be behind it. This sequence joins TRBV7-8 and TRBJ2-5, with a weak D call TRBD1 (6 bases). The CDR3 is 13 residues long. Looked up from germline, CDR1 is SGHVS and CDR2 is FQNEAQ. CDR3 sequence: CAGSLSDRFPSYF. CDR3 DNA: TGTGCCGGCAGCTTATCCGACAGGTTTCCGTCGTACTTC. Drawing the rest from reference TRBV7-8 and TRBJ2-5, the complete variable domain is GAGVSQSPRYKVAKRGQDVALRCDPISGHVSLFWYQQALGQGPEFLTYFQNEAQLDKSGLPSDRFFAERPEGSVSTLKIQRTQQEDSAVYLCAGSLSDRFPSYFGPGTRLLVL.

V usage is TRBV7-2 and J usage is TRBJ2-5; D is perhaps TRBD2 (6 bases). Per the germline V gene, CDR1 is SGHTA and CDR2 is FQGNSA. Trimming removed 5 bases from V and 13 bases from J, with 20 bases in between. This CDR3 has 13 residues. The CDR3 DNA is TGTGCCAGCAGCCCGACTAGGAGAGAGGAGCGGTACTTC. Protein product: CASSPTRREERYF.

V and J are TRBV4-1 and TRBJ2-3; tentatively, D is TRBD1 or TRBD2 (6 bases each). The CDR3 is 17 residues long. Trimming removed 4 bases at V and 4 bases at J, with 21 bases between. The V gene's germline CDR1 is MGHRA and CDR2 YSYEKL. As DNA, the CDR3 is TGCGCCAGCAGCCTCCTAGGGGGAGGTGGCTCGGCAGATACGCAGTATTTT. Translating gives CASSLLGGGGSADTQYF.

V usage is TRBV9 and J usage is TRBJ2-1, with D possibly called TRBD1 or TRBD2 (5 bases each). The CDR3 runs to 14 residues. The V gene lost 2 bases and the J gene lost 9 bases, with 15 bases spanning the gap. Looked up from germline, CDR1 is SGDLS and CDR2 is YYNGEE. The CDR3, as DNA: TGTGCCAGCAGCGTGGCCCGGGGCGGCCTTGAGCAGTTCTTC. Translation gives CASSVARGGLEQFF.

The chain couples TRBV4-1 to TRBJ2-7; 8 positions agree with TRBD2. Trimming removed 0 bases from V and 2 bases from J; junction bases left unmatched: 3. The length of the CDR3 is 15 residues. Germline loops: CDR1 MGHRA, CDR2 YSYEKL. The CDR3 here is CASSQDSGDAYEQYF. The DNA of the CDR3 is TGCGCCAGCAGCCAAGATAGCGGGGACGCCTACGAGCAGTACTTC.

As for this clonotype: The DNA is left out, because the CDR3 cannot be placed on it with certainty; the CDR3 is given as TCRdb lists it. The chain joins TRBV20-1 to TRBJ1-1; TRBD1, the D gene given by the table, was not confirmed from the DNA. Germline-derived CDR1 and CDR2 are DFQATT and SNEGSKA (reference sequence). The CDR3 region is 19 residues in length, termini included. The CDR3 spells CSAKGGETQYFGPGTEAFF.